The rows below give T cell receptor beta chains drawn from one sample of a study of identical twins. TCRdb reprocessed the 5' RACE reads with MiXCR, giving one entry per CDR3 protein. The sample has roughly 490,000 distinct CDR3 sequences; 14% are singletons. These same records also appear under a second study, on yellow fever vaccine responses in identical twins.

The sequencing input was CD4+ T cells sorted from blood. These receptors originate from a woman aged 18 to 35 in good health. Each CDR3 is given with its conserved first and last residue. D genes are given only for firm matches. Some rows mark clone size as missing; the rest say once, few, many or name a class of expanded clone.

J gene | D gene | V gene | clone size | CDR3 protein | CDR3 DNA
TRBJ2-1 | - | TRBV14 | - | CASSRAYEQFF | TGTGCCAGCAGCCGGGCCTATGAGCAGTTCTTC
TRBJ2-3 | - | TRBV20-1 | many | CSARDPAVGSGTQYF | TGCAGTGCTAGAGATCCAGCGGTGGGCTCAGGTACGCAGTATTTT
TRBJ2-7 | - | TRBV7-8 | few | CASSLDWYEQYF | TGTGCCAGCAGCTTAGACTGGTACGAGCAGTACTTC
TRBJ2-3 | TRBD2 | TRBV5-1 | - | CASSFSGGSDTQYF | TGCGCCAGCAGCTTTTCCGGGGGGTCAGATACGCAGTATTTT
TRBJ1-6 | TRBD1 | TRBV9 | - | CASRGQAEQSPLHF | TGTGCCAGCAGGGGACAGGCGGAGCAATCACCCCTCCACTTT
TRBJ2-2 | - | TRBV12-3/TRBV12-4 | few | CASSLAPDTGELFF | TGTGCCAGCAGTTTAGCTCCTGACACCGGGGAGCTGTTTTTT
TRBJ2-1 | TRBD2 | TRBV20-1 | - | CSASPSLAGASEQFF | TGCAGTGCTAGCCCCTCACTAGCGGGGGCAAGTGAGCAGTTCTTC
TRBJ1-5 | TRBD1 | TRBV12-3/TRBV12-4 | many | CASSLGDRAYNQPQHF | TGTGCCAGCAGTTTAGGGGACAGGGCTTACAATCAGCCCCAGCATTTT
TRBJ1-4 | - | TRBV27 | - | CASSFGWEPNEKLFF | TGTGCCAGCAGTTTCGGCTGGGAGCCTAATGAAAAACTGTTTTTT
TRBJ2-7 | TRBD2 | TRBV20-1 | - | CSAGGTSGASYEQYF | TGCAGTGCCGGAGGGACTAGCGGGGCCTCCTACGAGCAGTACTTC
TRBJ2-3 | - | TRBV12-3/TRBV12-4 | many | CASSWRSTDTQYF | TGTGCCAGCAGCTGGCGGAGCACAGATACGCAGTATTTT
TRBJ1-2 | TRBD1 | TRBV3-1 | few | CASSLQGTGGYTF | TGTGCCAGCAGCCTACAGGGGACTGGGGGCTACACCTTC
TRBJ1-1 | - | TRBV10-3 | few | CATQSTASPQEGPEAFF | TGTGCCACCCAAAGTACCGCTTCCCCGCAGGAGGGACCTGAAGCTTTCTTT
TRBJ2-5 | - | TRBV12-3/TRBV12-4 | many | CASTIDIQETQYF | TGTGCCAGCACAATTGACATCCAAGAGACCCAGTACTTC
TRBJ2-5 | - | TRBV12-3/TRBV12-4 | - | CASSSDRSKETQYF | TGTGCCAGCAGTTCTGACAGGAGCAAAGAGACCCAGTACTTC
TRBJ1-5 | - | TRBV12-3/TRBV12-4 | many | CASRRGSNQPQHF | TGTGCCAGCAGACGAGGGAGCAATCAGCCCCAGCATTTT
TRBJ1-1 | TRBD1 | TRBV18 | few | CASSPTGVEAFF | TGTGCCAGCTCACCCACAGGGGTTGAAGCTTTCTTT
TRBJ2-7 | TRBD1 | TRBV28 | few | CASSFGQGLEQYF | TGTGCCAGCAGTTTTGGACAGGGGCTCGAGCAGTACTTC
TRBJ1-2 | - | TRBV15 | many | CATSRPTGTLGGYTF | TGTGCCACCAGCAGACCCACAGGGACGCTGGGTGGCTACACCTTC
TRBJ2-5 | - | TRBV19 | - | CASSIGLGSVAETQYF | TGTGCCAGTAGTATAGGACTAGGGTCGGTTGCTGAGACCCAGTACTTC
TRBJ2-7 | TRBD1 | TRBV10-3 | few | CAISGGGNSYEQYF | TGTGCCATCAGTGGAGGGGGCAATTCCTACGAGCAGTACTTC
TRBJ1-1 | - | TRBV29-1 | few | CSVRTPMATEAFF | TGCAGCGTGAGGACCCCTATGGCGACTGAAGCTTTCTTT
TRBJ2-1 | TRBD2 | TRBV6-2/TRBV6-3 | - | CASSRSIIAGVGLNNEQFF | TGTGCCAGCAGTCGCTCAATAATAGCGGGAGTGGGGTTAAACAATGAGCAGTTCTTC
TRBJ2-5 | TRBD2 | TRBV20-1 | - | CSANGLAGGQETQYF | TGCAGTGCTAATGGACTAGCGGGGGGCCAAGAGACCCAGTACTTC
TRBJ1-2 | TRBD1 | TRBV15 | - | CATSRDLRGQSYGYTF | TGTGCCACCAGCAGAGATTTGAGGGGACAGAGCTATGGCTACACCTTC
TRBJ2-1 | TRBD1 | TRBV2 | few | CASILDRGNEQFF | TGTGCCAGCATCCTGGACAGGGGGAATGAGCAGTTCTTC
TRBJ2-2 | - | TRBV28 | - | CASRTGTSNTGELFF | TGTGCCAGCAGAACCGGGACTTCGAACACCGGGGAGCTGTTTTTT
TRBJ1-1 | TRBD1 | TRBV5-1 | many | CASSLVGQEAFF | TGCGCCAGCAGCTTGGTGGGACAGGAGGCTTTCTTT
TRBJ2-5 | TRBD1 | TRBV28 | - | CASRQGWETQYF | TGTGCCAGTCGACAGGGATGGGAGACCCAGTACTTC
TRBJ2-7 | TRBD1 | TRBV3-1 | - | CASSRDRTGEQYF | TGTGCCAGCAGCCGGGACAGGACAGGGGAGCAGTACTTC
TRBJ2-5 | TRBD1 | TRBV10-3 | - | CAISEALGTGQETQYF | TGTGCCATCAGTGAGGCACTTGGGACAGGACAAGAGACCCAGTACTTC
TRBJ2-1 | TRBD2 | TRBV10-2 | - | CASSGLAEGNEQFF | TGCGCCAGCAGCGGACTAGCGGAGGGCAATGAGCAGTTCTTC
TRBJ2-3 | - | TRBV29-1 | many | CSTEGGTDTQYF | TGCAGCACCGAAGGGGGAACCGATACGCAGTATTTT
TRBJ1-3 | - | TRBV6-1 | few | CASSEQGYGNTIYF | TGTGCCAGCAGTGAACAGGGTTATGGAAACACCATATATTTT
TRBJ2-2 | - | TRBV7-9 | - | CASSLLPTAGELFF | TGTGCCAGCAGCTTACTTCCAACAGCCGGGGAGCTGTTTTTT
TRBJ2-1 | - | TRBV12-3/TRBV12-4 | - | CASRAGIEENEQFF | TGTGCCAGCAGGGCCGGGATTGAGGAAAATGAGCAGTTCTTC
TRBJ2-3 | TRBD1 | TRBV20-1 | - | CSATASGQSTDTQYF | TGCAGTGCAACGGCCTCGGGACAGAGCACAGATACGCAGTATTTT
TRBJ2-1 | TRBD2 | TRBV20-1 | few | CSARDTGTSRNNEQFF | TGCAGTGCTAGGGACACCGGGACTAGCAGAAACAATGAGCAGTTCTTC
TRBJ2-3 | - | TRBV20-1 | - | CSAKHGGTDTQYF | TGCAGTGCCAAGCACGGGGGAACAGATACGCAGTATTTT
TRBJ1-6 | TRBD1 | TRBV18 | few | CASSPAGQINSPLHF | TGTGCCAGCTCACCAGCGGGACAGATCAATTCACCCCTCCACTTT
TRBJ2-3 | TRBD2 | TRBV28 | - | CASRGTSGGAQYF | TGTGCCAGCAGGGGGACTAGCGGGGGTGCGCAGTATTTT
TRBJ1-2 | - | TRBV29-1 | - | CSATGGYGYTF | TGCAGCGCCACTGGAGGGTATGGCTACACCTTC
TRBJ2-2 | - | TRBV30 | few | CACRVGQNTGELFF | TGTGCCTGCCGTGTCGGACAGAACACCGGGGAGCTGTTTTTT
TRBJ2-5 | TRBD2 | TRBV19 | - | CASSILTGGETQYF | TGTGCCAGTAGTATCCTGACGGGGGGAGAGACCCAGTACTTC
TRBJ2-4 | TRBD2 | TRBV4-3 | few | CASSQEAGLNIQYF | TGCGCCAGCAGCCAAGAAGCGGGACTCAACATTCAGTACTTC
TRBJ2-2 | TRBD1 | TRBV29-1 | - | CSVVRDRAGELFF | TGCAGCGTTGTCAGGGACAGGGCCGGGGAGCTGTTTTTT
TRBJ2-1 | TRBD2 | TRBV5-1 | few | CASSGSGGANEQFF | TGCGCCAGCAGCGGGAGCGGGGGGGCCAATGAGCAGTTCTTC
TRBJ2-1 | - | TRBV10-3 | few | CAITIGQLAYNEQFF | TGTGCCATCACTATCGGTCAGCTCGCCTACAATGAGCAGTTCTTC
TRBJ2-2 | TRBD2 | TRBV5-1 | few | CASSLSGLAMNTGELFF | TGCGCCAGCAGCTTGTCTGGACTAGCGATGAACACCGGGGAGCTGTTTTTT
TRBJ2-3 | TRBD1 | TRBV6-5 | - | CASSYSGQGGSDTQYF | TGTGCCAGCAGTTACTCGGGACAGGGTGGCTCAGATACGCAGTATTTT